This T cell receptor beta chain was sequenced in a study of T cells in Graves' hyperthyroidism and ophthalmopathy. Regions amplified from RNA transcripts were the TCR beta CDR3 regions. Carried out on the TCR CDR3, a first-round RT-PCR used the HTBI primer set. In TCRdb, the multiplex PCR reads were re-called with MiXCR into one record per CDR3 protein. The sample lists hundreds of thousands of distinct CDR3 sequences, approximately 15% seen once, with over 3.5% in the top ten. Enrolled ophthalmopathy patients presented with a Clinical Activity Score of at least 3, a NOSPECS grade of at least 4, and disease duration under 3 months. General study findings and limits: Ophthalmopathy and stable hyperthyroidism were separated by a 13 V-J model. In the blood, most expanded thyroid clonotypes above 0.001 appeared as well.

The CDR3 has 15 amino acids. With 5 bases removed from V and 3 bases from J, the gap between germline ends came to 17 bases. This clonotype was observed at least ten times. Antigen specificity is unknown. The TCR originated in a woman aged 40 to 50 with Graves' ophthalmopathy. J is TRBJ2-7 and V is TRBV12-3 or TRBV12-4, with D unclear. The source material was blood. For the CDR3, the DNA is TGTGCCAGCAGTCCCGGACCCAAATCCCACTACGAGCAGTACTTC. Translation gives CASSPGPKSHYEQYF.